This TCR beta chain was recovered during a study of cytomegalovirus exposure and HLA in healthy donors. Germline loops: CDR1 SGDLS, CDR2 YYNGEE. Trimming shortened V by 7 bases and J by 0 bases, and 14 bases separated the two germline ends. This CDR3 is built from 15 residues. TCRdb keeps only in-frame clones here, not all; method: immunoSEQ multiplex PCR. Of over 100,000 clones in the sample, approximately 91% were seen once. The sample taken for sequencing was PBMCs. The sequence was obtained from a woman under 30 in good health and CMV-seronegative. The chain couples TRBV9 to TRBJ2-1; the D gene is possibly TRBD1 (5 bases). The CDR3 sequence: CASCLGPSSYNEQFF. The CDR3 bases are TGTGCCAGCTGCCTGGGGCCTAGCTCCTACAATGAGCAGTTCTTC.